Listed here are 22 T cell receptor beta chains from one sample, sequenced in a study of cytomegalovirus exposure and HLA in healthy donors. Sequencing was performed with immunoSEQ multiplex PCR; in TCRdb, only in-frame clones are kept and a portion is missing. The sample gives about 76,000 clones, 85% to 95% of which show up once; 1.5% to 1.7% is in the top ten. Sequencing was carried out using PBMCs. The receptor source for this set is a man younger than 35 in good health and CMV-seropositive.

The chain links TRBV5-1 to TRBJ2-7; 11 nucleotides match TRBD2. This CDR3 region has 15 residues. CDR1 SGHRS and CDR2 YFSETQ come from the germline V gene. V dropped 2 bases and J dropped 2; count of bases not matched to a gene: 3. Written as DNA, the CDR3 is TGCGCCAGCAGCTTACTAGCGGGAGTCCCCTACGAGCAGTACTTC. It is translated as CASSLLAGVPYEQYF. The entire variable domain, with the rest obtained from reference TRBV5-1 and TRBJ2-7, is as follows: KAGVTQTPRYLIKTRGQQVTLSCSPISGHRSVSWYQQTPGQGLQFLFEYFSETQRNKGNFPGRFSGRQFSNSRSEMNVSTLELGDSALYLCASSLLAGVPYEQYFGPGTRLTVT.

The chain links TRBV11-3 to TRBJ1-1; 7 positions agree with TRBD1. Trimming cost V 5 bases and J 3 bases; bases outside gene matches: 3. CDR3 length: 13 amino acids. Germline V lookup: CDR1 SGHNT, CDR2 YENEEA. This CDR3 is CASSAQGYTEAFF. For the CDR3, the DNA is TGTGCCAGCAGCGCACAGGGGTACACTGAAGCTTTCTTT.

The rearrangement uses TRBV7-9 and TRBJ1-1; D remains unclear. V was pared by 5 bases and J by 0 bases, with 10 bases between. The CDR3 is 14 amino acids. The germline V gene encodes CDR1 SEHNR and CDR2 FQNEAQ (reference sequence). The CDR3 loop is CASSLRELNTEAFF. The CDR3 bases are TGTGCCAGCAGCCTAAGAGAGTTGAACACTGAAGCTTTCTTT.

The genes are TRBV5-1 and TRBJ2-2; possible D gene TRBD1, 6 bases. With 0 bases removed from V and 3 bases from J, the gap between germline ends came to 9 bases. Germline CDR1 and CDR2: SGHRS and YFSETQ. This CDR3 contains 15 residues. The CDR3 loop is CASSLGQEHTGELFF. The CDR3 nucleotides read TGCGCCAGCAGCTTGGGACAGGAGCACACCGGGGAGCTGTTTTTT.

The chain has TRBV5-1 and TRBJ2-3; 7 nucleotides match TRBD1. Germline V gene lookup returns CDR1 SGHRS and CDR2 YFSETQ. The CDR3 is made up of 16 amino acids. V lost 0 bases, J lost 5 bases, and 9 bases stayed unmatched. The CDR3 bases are TGCGCCAGCAGCTTGGCCCAGGGCAGGGGGATAGATACGCAGTATTTT. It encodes CASSLAQGRGIDTQYF.

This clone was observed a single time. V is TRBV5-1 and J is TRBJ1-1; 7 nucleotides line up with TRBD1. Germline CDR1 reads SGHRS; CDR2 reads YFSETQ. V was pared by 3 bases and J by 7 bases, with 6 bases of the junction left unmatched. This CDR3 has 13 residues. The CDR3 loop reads CASSWGQLSEAFF. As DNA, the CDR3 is TGCGCCAGCAGCTGGGGACAGTTGAGTGAAGCTTTCTTT.

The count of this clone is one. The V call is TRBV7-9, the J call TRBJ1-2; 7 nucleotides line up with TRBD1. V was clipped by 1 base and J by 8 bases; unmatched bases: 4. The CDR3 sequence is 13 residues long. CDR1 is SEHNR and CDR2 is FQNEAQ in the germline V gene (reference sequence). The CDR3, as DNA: TGTGCCAGCAGCTTAGGACAGGGCGCGGGCTACACCTTC. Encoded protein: CASSLGQGAGYTF.

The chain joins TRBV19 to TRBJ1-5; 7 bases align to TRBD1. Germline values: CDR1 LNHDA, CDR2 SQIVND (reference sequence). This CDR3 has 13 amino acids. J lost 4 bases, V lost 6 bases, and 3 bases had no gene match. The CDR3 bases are TGTGCCAGTAGGATACAGGGGAATCAGCCCCAGCATTTT. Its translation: CASRIQGNQPQHF.

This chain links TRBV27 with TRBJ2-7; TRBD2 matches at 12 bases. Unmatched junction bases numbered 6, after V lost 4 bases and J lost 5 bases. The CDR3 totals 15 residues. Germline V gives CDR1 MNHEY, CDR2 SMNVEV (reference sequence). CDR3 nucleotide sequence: TGTGCCAGCAGTTCGACTAGCGGGAGCCGGCACGAGCAGTACTTC. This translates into CASSSTSGSRHEQYF.

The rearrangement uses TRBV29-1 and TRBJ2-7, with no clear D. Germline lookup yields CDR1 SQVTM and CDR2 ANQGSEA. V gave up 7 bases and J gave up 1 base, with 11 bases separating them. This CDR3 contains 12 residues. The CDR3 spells CSGGRNSYEQYF. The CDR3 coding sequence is TGCAGCGGCGGAAGGAATTCCTACGAGCAGTACTTC.

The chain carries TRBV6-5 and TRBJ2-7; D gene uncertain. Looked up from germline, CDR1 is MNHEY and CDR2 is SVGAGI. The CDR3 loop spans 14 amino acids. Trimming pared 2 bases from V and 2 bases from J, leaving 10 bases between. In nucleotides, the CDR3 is TGTGCCAGCAGTTACGAGGCCGGCACCTACGAGCAGTACTTC. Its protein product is CASSYEAGTYEQYF.

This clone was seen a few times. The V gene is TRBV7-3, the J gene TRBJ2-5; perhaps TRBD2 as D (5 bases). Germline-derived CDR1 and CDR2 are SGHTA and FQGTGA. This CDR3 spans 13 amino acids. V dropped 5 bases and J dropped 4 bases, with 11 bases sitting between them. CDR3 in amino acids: CASSRGLGETQYF. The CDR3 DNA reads TGTGCCAGCAGCCGCGGGCTCGGAGAGACCCAGTACTTC.

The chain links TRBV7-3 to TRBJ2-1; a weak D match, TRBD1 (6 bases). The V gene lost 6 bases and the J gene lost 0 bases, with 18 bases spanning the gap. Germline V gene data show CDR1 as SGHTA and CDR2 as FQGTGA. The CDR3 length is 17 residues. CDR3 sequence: CASRYQGGVSSYNEQFF. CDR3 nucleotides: TGTGCCAGCAGGTACCAAGGGGGAGTGAGCTCCTACAATGAGCAGTTCTTC. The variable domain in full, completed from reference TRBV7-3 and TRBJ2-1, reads GAGVSQTPSNKVTEKGKYVELRCDPISGHTALYWYRQSLGQGPEFLIYFQGTGAADDSGLPNDRFFAVRPEGSVSTLKIQRTERGDSAVYLCASRYQGGVSSYNEQFFGPGTRLTVL.

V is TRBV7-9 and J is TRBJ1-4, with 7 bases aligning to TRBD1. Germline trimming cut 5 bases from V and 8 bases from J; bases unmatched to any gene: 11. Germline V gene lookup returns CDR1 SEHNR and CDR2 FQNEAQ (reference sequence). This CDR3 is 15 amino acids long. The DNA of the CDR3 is TGTGCCAGCAGCCCAGATACAGGGGTGGAGGAAAAACTGTTTTTT. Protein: CASSPDTGVEEKLFF.

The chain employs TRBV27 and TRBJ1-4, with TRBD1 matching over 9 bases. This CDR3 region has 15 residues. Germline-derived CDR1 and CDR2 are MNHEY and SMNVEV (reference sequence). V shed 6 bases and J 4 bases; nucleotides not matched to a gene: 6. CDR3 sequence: CASRAQGAVNEKLFF. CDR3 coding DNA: TGTGCCAGCAGGGCACAGGGGGCGGTTAATGAAAAACTGTTTTTT.

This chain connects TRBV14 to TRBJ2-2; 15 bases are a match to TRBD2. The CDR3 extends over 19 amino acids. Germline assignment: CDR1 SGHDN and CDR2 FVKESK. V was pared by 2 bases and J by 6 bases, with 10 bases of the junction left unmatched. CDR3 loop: CASSQPGLAGGISAGELFF. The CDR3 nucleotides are TGTGCCAGCAGCCAACCGGGACTAGCGGGAGGAATTTCCGCCGGGGAGCTGTTTTTT.

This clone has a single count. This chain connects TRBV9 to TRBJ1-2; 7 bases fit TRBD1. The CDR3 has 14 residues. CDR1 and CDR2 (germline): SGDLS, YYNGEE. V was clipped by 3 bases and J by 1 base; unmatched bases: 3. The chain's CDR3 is CASSAQGGNYGYTF. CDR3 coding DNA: TGTGCCAGCAGCGCTCAGGGGGGTAACTATGGCTACACCTTC.

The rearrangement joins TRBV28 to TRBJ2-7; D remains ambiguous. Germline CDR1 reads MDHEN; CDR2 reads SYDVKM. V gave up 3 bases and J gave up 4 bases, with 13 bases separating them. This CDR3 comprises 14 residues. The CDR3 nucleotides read TGTGCCAGCAGTTTTTGGCTGACAAATTACGAGCAGTACTTC. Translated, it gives CASSFWLTNYEQYF.

CDR3 sequence (DNA): TGTGCCAGCAGTTACGGGACTAGCTCCTACGAGCAGTACTTC. This encodes CASSYGTSSYEQYF. This chain uses TRBV6-5 with TRBJ2-7; 8 nucleotides align to TRBD2. CDR1 is MNHEY and CDR2 is SVGAGI in the germline V gene. The V and J ends lost 2 bases and 0 bases, in that order; junction bases with no gene match: 0. The CDR3 totals 14 residues.

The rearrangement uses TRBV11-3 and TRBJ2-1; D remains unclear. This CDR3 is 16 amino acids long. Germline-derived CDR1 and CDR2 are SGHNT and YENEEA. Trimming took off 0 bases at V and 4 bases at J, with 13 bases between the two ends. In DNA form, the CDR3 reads TGTGCCAGCAGCTTAGATCTTCGGTCACTTTACAATGAGCAGTTCTTC. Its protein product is CASSLDLRSLYNEQFF.

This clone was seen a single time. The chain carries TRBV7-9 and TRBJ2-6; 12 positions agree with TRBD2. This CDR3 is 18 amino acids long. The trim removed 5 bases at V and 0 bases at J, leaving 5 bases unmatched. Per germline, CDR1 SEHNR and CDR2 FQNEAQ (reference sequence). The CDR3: CASSLKLAGGSGANVLTF. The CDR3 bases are TGTGCCAGCAGCCTAAAACTAGCGGGAGGCTCTGGGGCCAACGTCCTGACTTTC.

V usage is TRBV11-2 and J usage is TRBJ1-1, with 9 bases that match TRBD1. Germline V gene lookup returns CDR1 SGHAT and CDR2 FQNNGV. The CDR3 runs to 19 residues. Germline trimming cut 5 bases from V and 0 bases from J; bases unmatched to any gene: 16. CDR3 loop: CASSTGFGTGSPVNTEAFF. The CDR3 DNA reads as TGTGCCAGCAGCACCGGCTTTGGGACAGGGAGCCCTGTGAACACTGAAGCTTTCTTT. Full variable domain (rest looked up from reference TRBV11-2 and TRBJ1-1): EAGVAQSPRYKIIEKRQSVAFWCNPISGHATLYWYQQILGQGPKLLIQFQNNGVVDDSQLPKDRFSAERLKGVDSTLKIQPAKLEDSAVYLCASSTGFGTGSPVNTEAFFGQGTRLTVV.